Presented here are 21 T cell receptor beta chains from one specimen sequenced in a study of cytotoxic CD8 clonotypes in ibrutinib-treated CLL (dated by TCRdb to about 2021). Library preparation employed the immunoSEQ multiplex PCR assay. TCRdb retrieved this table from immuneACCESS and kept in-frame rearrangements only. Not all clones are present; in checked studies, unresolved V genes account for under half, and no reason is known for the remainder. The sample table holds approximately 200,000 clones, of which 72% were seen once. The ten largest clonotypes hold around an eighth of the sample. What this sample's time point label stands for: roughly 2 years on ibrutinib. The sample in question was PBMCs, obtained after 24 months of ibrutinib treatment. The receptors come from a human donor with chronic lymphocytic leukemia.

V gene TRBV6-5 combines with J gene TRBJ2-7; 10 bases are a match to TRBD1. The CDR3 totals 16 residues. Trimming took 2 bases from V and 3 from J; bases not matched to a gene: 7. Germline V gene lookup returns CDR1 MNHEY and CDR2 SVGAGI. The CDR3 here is CASSYRTGTGDYEQYF. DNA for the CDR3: TGTGCCAGCAGTTACCGAACCGGGACAGGGGACTACGAGCAGTACTTC.

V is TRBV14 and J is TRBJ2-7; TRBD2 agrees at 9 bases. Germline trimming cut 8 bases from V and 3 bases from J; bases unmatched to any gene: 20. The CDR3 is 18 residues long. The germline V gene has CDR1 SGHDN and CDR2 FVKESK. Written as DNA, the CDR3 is TGTGCCAGCGGACCCTCAGGGGCGGGCGGACTAGCGCACTACGAGCAGTACTTC. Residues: CASGPSGAGGLAHYEQYF.

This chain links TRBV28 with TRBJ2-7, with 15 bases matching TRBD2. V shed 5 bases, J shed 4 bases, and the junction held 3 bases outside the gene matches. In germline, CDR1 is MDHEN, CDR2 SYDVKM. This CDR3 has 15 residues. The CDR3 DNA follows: TGTGCCAGCAGTATAGGGACTAGCGGGAGGTACGAGCAGTACTTC. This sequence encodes CASSIGTSGRYEQYF.

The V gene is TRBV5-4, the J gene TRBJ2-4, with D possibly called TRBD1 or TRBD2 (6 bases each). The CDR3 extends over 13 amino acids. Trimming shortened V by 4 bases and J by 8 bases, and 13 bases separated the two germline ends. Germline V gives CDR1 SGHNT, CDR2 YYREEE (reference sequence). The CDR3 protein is CASSLRGVYIQYF. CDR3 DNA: TGTGCCAGCAGCCTAAGGGGGGTTTACATTCAGTACTTC.

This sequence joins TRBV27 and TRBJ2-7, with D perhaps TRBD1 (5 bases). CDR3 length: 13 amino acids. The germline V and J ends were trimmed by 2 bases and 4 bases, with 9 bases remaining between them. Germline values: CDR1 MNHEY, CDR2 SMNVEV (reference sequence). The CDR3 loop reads CASSLRQFYEQYF. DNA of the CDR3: TGTGCCAGCAGTTTAAGACAGTTTTACGAGCAGTACTTC.

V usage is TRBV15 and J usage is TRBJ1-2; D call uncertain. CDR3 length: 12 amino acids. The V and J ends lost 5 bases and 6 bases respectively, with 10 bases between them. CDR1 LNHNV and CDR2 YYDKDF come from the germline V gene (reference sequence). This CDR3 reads CATSSRWDGYTF. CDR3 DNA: TGTGCCACCAGCTCTCGTTGGGATGGCTACACCTTC.

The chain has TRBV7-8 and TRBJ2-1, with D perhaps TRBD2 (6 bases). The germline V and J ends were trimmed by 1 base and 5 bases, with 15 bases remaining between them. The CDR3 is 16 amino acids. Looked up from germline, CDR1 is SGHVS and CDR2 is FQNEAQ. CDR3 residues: CASSLGSGPGHNEQFF. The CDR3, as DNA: TGTGCCAGCAGCTTAGGGAGCGGGCCCGGCCACAATGAGCAGTTCTTC.

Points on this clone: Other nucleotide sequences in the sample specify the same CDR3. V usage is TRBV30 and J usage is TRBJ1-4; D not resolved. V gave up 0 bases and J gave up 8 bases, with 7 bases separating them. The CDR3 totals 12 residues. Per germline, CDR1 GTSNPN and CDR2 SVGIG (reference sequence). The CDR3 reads CAWSVRGEKLFF. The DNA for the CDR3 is TGTGCCTGGAGTGTACGCGGGGAAAAACTGTTTTTT.

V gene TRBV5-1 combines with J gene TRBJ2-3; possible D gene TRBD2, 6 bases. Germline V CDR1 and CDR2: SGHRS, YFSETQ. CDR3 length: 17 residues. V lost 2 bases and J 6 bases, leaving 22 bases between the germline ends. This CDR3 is CASSFFPEAARGDTQYF. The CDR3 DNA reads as TGCGCCAGCAGCTTCTTCCCCGAGGCGGCCCGGGGGGATACGCAGTATTTT. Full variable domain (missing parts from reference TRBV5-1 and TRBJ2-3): KAGVTQTPRYLIKTRGQQVTLSCSPISGHRSVSWYQQTPGQGLQFLFEYFSETQRNKGNFPGRFSGRQFSNSRSEMNVSTLELGDSALYLCASSFFPEAARGDTQYFGPGTRLTVL.

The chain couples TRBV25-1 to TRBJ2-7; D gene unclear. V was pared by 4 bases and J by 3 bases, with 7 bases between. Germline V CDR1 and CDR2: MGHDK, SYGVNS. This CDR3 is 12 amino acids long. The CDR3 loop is CASSANSYEQYF. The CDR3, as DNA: TGTGCCAGCAGTGCGAATAGCTACGAGCAGTACTTC.

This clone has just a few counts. This chain's CDR3 is CASSVALGRGYTF. The CDR3 DNA sequence: TGTGCCAGCAGCGTAGCTTTGGGTCGCGGCTACACCTTC. This chain links TRBV9 with TRBJ1-2; D is unresolved. V dropped 0 bases and J dropped 8 bases, with 11 bases sitting between them. CDR3 length equals 13 residues. Germline V CDR1 and CDR2: SGDLS, YYNGEE.

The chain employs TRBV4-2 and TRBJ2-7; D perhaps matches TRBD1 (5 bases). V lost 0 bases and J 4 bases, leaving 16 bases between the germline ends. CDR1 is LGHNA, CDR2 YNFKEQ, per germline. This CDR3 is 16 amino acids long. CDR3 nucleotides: TGTGCCAGCAGCCAAGATGGGGCGACCCAGGGTTACGAGCAGTACTTC. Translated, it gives CASSQDGATQGYEQYF.

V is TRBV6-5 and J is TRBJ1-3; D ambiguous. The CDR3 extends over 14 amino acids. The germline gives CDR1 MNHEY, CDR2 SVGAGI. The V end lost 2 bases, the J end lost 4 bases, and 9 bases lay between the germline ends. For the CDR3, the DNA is TGTGCCAGCAGTTACGGACCTCAGGGAAACACCATATATTTT. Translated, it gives CASSYGPQGNTIYF.

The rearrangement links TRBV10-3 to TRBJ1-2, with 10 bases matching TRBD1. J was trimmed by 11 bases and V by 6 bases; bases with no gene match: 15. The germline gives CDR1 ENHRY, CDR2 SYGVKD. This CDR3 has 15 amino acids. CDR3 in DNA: TGTGCCATCAGATTGACAGGGGGCATGGCTATGCCATACACCTTC. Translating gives CAIRLTGGMAMPYTF.

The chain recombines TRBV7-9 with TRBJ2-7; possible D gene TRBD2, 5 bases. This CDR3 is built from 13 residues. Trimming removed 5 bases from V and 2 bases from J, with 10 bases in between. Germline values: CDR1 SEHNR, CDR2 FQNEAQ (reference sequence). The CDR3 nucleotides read TGTGCCAGCAGCCCTGTCGGGGCCTACGAGCAGTACTTC. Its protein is CASSPVGAYEQYF. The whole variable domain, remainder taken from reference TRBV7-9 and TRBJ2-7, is DTGVSQNPRHKITKRGQNVTFRCDPISEHNRLYWYRQTLGQGPEFLTYFQNEAQLEKSRLLSDRFSAERPKGSFSTLEIQRTEQGDSAMYLCASSPVGAYEQYFGPGTRLTVT.

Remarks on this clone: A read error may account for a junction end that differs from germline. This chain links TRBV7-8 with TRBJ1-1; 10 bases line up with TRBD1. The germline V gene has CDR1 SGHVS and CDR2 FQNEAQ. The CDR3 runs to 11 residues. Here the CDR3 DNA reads TGTGCCAGCAGTTTGGGGGACAGGGGAGTTTTT. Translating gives CASSLGDRGVF.

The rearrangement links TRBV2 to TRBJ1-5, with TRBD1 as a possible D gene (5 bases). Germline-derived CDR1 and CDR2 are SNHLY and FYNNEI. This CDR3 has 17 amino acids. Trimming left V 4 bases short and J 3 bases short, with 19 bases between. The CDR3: CASSASTSQGYNQPQHF. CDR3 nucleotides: TGTGCCAGCAGTGCCTCCACCTCCCAGGGCTACAATCAGCCCCAGCATTTT.

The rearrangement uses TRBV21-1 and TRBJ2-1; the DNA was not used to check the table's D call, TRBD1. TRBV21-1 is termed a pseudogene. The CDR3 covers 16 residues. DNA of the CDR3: TGTGCCAGCAGCAAAGAGGCAGGGGACGTTTCGAATGAGCAGTTCTTC. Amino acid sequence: CASSKEAGDVSNEQFF.

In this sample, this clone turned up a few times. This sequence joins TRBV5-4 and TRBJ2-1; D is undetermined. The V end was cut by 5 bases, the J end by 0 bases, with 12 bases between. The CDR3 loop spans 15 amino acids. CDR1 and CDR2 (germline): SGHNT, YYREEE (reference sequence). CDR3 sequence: CASSLFAYSYNEQFF. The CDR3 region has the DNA TGTGCCAGCAGTCTATTTGCTTACTCCTACAATGAGCAGTTCTTC.

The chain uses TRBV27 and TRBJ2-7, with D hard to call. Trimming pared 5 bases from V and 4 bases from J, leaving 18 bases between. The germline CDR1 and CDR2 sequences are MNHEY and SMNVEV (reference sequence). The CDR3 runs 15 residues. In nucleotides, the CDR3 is TGTGCCAGCAGTAGTTCCAGTGGTCGGATATACGAGCAGTACTTC. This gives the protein CASSSSSGRIYEQYF.

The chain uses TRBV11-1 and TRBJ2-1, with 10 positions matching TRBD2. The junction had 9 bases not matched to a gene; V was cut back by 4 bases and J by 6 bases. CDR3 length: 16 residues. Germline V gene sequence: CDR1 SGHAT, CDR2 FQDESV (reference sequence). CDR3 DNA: TGTGCCAGCAGCTCTATAGCGGGAGGAAGACGCAATGAGCAGTTCTTC. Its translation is CASSSIAGGRRNEQFF.